The clone carrying this T cell receptor beta chain was seen more than once but under ten times. What it binds is unknown. The data were taken from a study of identical twins. MiXCR, run by TCRdb on the 5' RACE reads, gives a single entry per CDR3 protein. The table includes fewer than 450,000 distinct CDR3 sequences, about 10% detected once. The germline V gene encodes CDR1 SGHAT and CDR2 FQDESV (reference sequence). J gave up 4 bases and V 3 bases, and 4 bases lay outside the gene matches. The CDR3 spans 15 residues. General study results and limits: Twin pairs' shared out-of-frame alpha sequences were enriched in low generation probability. While abundant cord blood beta clonotypes carried fewer insertions, memory repertoires showed no such pattern. There is a chance that invariant MAIT and iNKT cells partially muddied zero-insertion analyses.

V and J are TRBV11-1 and TRBJ2-1; 9 bases are a match to TRBD2. The TCR sequence derives from a woman aged 50 to 60 in good health. Specimen: naive T cells sorted from blood. CDR3 sequence: CASSFTAGGYNEQFF. The DNA of the CDR3 is TGTGCCAGCAGCTTCACAGCGGGAGGTTACAATGAGCAGTTCTTC.